This T cell receptor beta chain was found in a study of blood T cells in healthy people across ages. Points from the study as a whole: No conclusive comparison of naive versus antigen-experienced cells was possible with unsorted PBMCs. Age brought a roughly linear fall in TCR beta diversity measured per million T cells.

The CDR3 loop spans 13 amino acids. Germline CDR1 reads LGHDT; CDR2 reads YNNKEL (reference sequence). A J-beta primer mix and a sample-barcoded 5' primer were used in a second PCR of about 6 to 12 cycles. Using its own MiXCR run on the 5' RACE reads, TCRdb lists one record per CDR3 protein. The sample lists approximately 1,000,000 distinct CDR3 sequences; over 35% were seen once. Note on this clonotype: The antigen is undetermined.

This receptor was identified in a woman between 55 and 75 years old in good health. The sample comprised blood. The rearrangement links TRBV3-1 to TRBJ2-5, with D maybe TRBD2 (6 bases). The assigned J gene may be wrong: the sequence end matches TRBJ2-7 better. The CDR3 DNA follows: TGTGCCAGCGGTGGGGGGTCAACGTACGAGCAGTACTTC. Translated: CASGGGSTYEQYF.